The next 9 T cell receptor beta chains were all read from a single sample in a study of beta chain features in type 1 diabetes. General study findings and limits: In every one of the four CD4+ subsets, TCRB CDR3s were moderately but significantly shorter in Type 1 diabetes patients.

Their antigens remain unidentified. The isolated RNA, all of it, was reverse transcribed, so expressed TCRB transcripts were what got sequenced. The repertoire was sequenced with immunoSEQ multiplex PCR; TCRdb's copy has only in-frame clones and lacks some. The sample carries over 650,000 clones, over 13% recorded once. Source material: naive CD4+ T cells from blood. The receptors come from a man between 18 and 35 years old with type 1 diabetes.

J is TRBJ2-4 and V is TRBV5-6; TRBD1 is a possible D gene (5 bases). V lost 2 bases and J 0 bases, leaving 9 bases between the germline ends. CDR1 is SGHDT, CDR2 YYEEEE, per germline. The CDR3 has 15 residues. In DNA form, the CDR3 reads TGTGCCAGCAGCTTTCCAGGGATAGCCAAAAACATTCAGTACTTC. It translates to CASSFPGIAKNIQYF.

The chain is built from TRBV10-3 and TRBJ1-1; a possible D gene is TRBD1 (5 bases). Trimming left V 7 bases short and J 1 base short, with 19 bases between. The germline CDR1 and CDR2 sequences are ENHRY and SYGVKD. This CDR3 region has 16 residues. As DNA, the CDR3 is TGTGCCATCACCGCCCAAGAGGGGCAGGCGAACACTGAAGCTTTCTTT. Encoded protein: CAITAQEGQANTEAFF.

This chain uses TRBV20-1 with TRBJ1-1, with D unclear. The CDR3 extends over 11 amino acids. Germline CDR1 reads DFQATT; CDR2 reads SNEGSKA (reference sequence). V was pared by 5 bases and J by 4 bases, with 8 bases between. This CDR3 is CSAREPTEAFF. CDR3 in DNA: TGCAGTGCTCGTGAGCCCACTGAAGCTTTCTTT.

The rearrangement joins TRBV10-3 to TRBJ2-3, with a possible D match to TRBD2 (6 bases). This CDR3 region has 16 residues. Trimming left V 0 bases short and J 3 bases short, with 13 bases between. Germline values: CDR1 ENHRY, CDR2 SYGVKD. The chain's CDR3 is CAISESQGAGTDTQYF. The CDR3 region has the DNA TGTGCCATCAGTGAGTCGCAGGGCGCGGGAACAGATACGCAGTATTTT.

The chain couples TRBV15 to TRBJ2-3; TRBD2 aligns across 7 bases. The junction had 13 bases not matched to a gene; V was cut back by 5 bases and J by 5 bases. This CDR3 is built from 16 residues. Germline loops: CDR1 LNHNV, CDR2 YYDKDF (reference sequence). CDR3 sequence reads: CATSDSGWGYRDTQYF. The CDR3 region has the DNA TGTGCCACCAGCGATAGCGGGTGGGGGTATAGAGATACGCAGTATTTT.

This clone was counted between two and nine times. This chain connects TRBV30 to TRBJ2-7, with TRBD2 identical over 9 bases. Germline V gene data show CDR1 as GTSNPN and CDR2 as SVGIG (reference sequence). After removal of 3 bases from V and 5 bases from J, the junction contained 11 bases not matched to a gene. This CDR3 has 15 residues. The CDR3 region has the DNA TGTGCCTGGAGCCCCTTAGCGGGAGTTCCTGACGAGCAGTACTTC. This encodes CAWSPLAGVPDEQYF. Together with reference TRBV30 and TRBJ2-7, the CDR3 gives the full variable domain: SQTIHQWPATLVQPVGSPLSLECTVEGTSNPNLYWYRQAAGRGLQLLFYSVGIGQISSEVPQNLSASRPQDRQFILSSKKLLLSDSGFYLCAWSPLAGVPDEQYFGPGTRLTVT.

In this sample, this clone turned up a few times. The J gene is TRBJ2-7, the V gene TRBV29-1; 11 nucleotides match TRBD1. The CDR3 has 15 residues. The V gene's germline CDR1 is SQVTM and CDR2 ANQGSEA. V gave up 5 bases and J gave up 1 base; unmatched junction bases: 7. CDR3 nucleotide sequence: TGCAGCGTTCATTGGGGACAGGGGGGATCCTACGAGCAGTACTTC. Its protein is CSVHWGQGGSYEQYF.

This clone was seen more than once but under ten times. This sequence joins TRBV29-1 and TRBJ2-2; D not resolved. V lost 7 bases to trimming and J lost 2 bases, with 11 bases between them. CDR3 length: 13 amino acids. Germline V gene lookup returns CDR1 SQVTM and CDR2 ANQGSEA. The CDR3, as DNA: TGCAGCGGGATGTTACTTAACACCGGGGAGCTGTTTTTT. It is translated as CSGMLLNTGELFF.

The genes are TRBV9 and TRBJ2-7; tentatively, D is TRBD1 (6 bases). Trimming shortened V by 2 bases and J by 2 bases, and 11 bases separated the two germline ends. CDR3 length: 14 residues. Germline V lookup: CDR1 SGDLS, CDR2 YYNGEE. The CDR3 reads CASSVMAGAYEQYF. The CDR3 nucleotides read TGTGCCAGCAGCGTTATGGCAGGGGCCTACGAGCAGTACTTC.